These T cell receptor beta chains were read from a single sample in a study of breast tumors, draining lymph nodes, adjacent tissues. TCRdb reanalysed the multiplex PCR reads using MiXCR and keeps one entry per CDR3 protein. The sample shows about 21,000 distinct CDR3 sequences, about 38% of them seen only once. Sequenced: breast tumor tissue. All receptors come from a female donor with breast cancer. Some clones in this sample may be carry-over from other donors' samples. Each CDR3 is given with its conserved first and last residue. A D gene is named only where the DNA matches it firmly. Clone size is not always given. Where it is, it says once, few, many or a class for expanded clones.

size	D	J	V	CDR3	DNA
medium-sized	.	TRBJ1-2	TRBV5-6	CASSNPGPGTDYGYTF	TGTGCCAGCAGCAACCCCGGTCCCGGGACGGACTATGGCTACACCTTC
.	TRBD2	TRBJ2-3	TRBV9	CASSVRGLAIDTQYF	TGTGCCAGCAGCGTAAGGGGACTAGCAATAGATACGCAGTATTTT
.	TRBD1	TRBJ1-6	TRBV9	CASSTTTGAWSPLHF	TGTGCCAGCAGTACTACAACAGGGGCATGGTCACCCCTCCACTTT
many	.	TRBJ1-2	TRBV10-2	CASSDQGNYGYTF	TGCGCCAGCAGTGATCAGGGTAACTATGGCTACACCTTC
many	TRBD2	TRBJ2-1	TRBV11-3	CASSLGGTRSNEQFF	TGTGCCAGCAGCTTAGGCGGGACTAGAAGCAATGAGCAGTTCTTC
.	.	TRBJ2-1	TRBV9	CASSHKNNEQFF	TGTGCCAGCAGCCATAAAAACAATGAGCAGTTCTTC
many	.	TRBJ2-2	TRBV30	CAWRLGGANTGELFF	TGTGCCTGGAGACTGGGCGGAGCGAACACCGGGGAGCTGTTTTTT
.	.	TRBJ2-4	TRBV7-6	CASSELEDGPGYF	TGTGCCAGCAGCGAACTCGAGGATGGGCCCGGGTACTTC
many	TRBD2	TRBJ2-1	TRBV30	CAWSGGRESARGQFF	TGTGCCTGGAGTGGTGGGCGGGAGAGTGCCCGGGGGCAGTTCTTC
.	.	TRBJ2-1	TRBV7-2	CASSSVSSSYNEQFF	TGTGCCAGCAGTTCCGTATCCAGCTCCTACAATGAGCAGTTCTTC
.	TRBD2	TRBJ2-7	TRBV5-1	CASSASGSNDQYF	TGCGCCAGCAGCGCTAGCGGGAGCAACGACCAGTACTTC
.	.	TRBJ2-2	TRBV6-2/TRBV6-3	CASMGTGELFF	TGTGCCAGCATGGGGACCGGGGAGCTGTTTTTT
few	TRBD2	TRBJ2-7	TRBV9	CASSVGSDWLAGGSEQYF	TGTGCCAGCAGCGTAGGATCTGATTGGCTAGCGGGAGGCAGCGAGCAGTACTTC